These 24 T cell receptor beta chains were sequenced from one sample in a study of T cell responses to AZD1222 COVID-19 vaccine. The method was immunoSEQ multiplex PCR; TCRdb's version includes in-frame clones alone and lacks a portion of them. Among 90,000 to 150,000 clones listed, about nine tenths were seen once. The sequencing here drew on peripheral blood, taken on day 0 of AZD1222 vaccination. These receptors all stem from an adult in good health.

The V and J genes are TRBV7-9 and TRBJ1-5; the D is unclear. There are 16 residues in the CDR3. The germline V gene encodes CDR1 SEHNR and CDR2 FQNEAQ (reference sequence). The germline V and J ends were trimmed by 5 bases and 2 bases, with 16 bases remaining between them. CDR3 residues: CASSPIVRQGNQPQHF. The CDR3 DNA follows: TGTGCCAGCAGCCCTATAGTGAGGCAGGGCAATCAGCCCCAGCATTTT. Based on the CDR3 plus reference TRBV7-9 and TRBJ1-5, the full variable domain is DTGVSQNPRHKITKRGQNVTFRCDPISEHNRLYWYRQTLGQGPEFLTYFQNEAQLEKSRLLSDRFSAERPKGSFSTLEIQRTEQGDSAMYLCASSPIVRQGNQPQHFGDGTRLSIL.

The V and J genes are TRBV25-1 and TRBJ1-2; possible D gene TRBD1, 6 bases. Trimming removed 0 bases from V and 8 bases from J, with 19 bases in between. There are 16 residues in the CDR3. Germline V gives CDR1 MGHDK, CDR2 SYGVNS. This CDR3 is CASSEYWVRGAEGYTF. CDR3 nucleotide sequence: TGTGCCAGCAGTGAATACTGGGTTAGGGGGGCGGAGGGCTACACCTTC.

The chain carries TRBV6-2 or TRBV6-3 and TRBJ2-3; TRBD2 matches 7 bases. The germline V gene encodes CDR1 MNHEY and CDR2 SVGEGT. The CDR3 covers 14 residues. With V trimmed by 5 bases and J by 2 bases, 4 bases remained unmatched. CDR3: CASSGGGATDTQYF. The CDR3 DNA reads TGTGCCAGCAGTGGCGGGGGAGCCACAGATACGCAGTATTTT.

The V and J genes are TRBV5-1 and TRBJ1-4, with D perhaps TRBD1 (5 bases). Trimming removed 5 bases at V and 8 bases at J, with 16 bases between. Germline CDR1 SGHRS, CDR2 YFSETQ. The CDR3 covers 14 residues. The CDR3 nucleotides read TGCGCCAGCAGGGGCGGACAACCGGGAGAAAAACTGTTTTTT. Translated, it gives CASRGGQPGEKLFF.

J is TRBJ2-5 and V is TRBV7-2, with D hard to call. The V end was cut by 5 bases, the J end by 7 bases, with 8 bases between. Germline CDR1 reads SGHTA; CDR2 reads FQGNSA. This CDR3 comprises 11 residues. The CDR3 sequence: CASSTSLTQYF. The DNA of the CDR3 is TGTGCCAGCAGCACCTCGTTGACCCAGTACTTC. The complete variable domain, with remaining parts taken from reference TRBV7-2 and TRBJ2-5, reads GAGVSQSPSNKVTEKGKDVELRCDPISGHTALYWYRQSLGQGLEFLIYFQGNSAPDKSGLPSDRFSAERTGGSVSTLTIQRTQQEDSAVYLCASSTSLTQYFGPGTRLLVL.

V usage is TRBV5-1 and J usage is TRBJ1-1; D is perhaps TRBD1 (5 bases). The CDR3 spans 13 residues. Trimming removed 2 bases from V and 10 bases from J, with 15 bases in between. Germline CDR1 is SGHRS and CDR2 is YFSETQ. Written as DNA, the CDR3 is TGCGCCAGCAGCTTCCGGGACGGACGCTTAGCTTTCTTT. As protein: CASSFRDGRLAFF.

The chain carries TRBV4-3 and TRBJ2-5; a weak D match, TRBD2 (6 bases). In germline, CDR1 is LGHNA, CDR2 YSLEER. The CDR3 length is 16 residues. V dropped 0 bases and J dropped 5 bases, with 16 bases sitting between them. CDR3 coding DNA: TGCGCCAGCAGCCAAGAGAGTGGGACTGCCTGGGAGACCCAGTACTTC. It encodes CASSQESGTAWETQYF.

The V call is TRBV20-1, the J call TRBJ2-1; the D is unclear. The germline CDR1 and CDR2 sequences are DFQATT and SNEGSKA (reference sequence). Trimming left V 4 bases short and J 6 bases short, with 4 bases between. The CDR3 sequence is 10 residues long. The CDR3: CSATSNEQFF. CDR3 in DNA: TGCAGTGCTACATCCAATGAGCAGTTCTTC.

The chain couples TRBV7-8 to TRBJ2-2, with TRBD2 as a possible D gene (5 bases). In germline, CDR1 is SGHVS, CDR2 FQNEAQ. V gave up 0 bases and J gave up 1 base, with 6 bases separating them. This CDR3 is 15 amino acids long. CDR3 amino acids: CASSLADWNTGELFF. CDR3 in DNA: TGTGCCAGCAGCTTAGCGGACTGGAACACCGGGGAGCTGTTTTTT.

V usage is TRBV7-2 and J usage is TRBJ2-7, with 9 bases aligning to TRBD1. The germline CDR1 and CDR2 sequences are SGHTA and FQGNSA. This CDR3 has 17 residues. V shed 0 bases, J shed 2 bases, and the junction held 8 bases outside the gene matches. The CDR3 sequence: CASSLALSTGGAYEQYF. In DNA, the CDR3 is TGTGCCAGCAGCTTAGCTTTATCGACAGGGGGAGCCTACGAGCAGTACTTC. Combining the CDR3 with reference TRBV7-2 and TRBJ2-7 gives the whole variable domain GAGVSQSPSNKVTEKGKDVELRCDPISGHTALYWYRQSLGQGLEFLIYFQGNSAPDKSGLPSDRFSAERTGGSVSTLTIQRTQQEDSAVYLCASSLALSTGGAYEQYFGPGTRLTVT.

This sequence joins TRBV2 and TRBJ1-1, with a tentative D call TRBD1 (5 bases). V was shortened by 6 bases and J by 4 bases, with 18 bases between the two germline ends. The CDR3 has 15 amino acids. The germline gives CDR1 SNHLY, CDR2 FYNNEI. As DNA, the CDR3 is TGTGCCAGCAGCCCCGCGGGGGTAGCCCTCACTGAAGCTTTCTTT. Its protein is CASSPAGVALTEAFF.

This rearrangement joins TRBV10-2 to TRBJ1-6; unclear D gene. Between the trimmed V and J ends, which lost 5 bases and 5 bases, there was a span of 16 bases. This CDR3 has 16 amino acids. Germline V gene data show CDR1 as WSHSY and CDR2 as SAAADI. The CDR3 nucleotides read TGCGCCAGCAGTTCCCCCCCCTGGCGGGATAATTCACCCCTCCACTTT. It encodes CASSSPPWRDNSPLHF.

CDR3 bases: TGTGCCTGGAGTGGTGCTTTGCTGGATCAGCCCCAGCATTTT. This gives the protein CAWSGALLDQPQHF. V and J are TRBV30 and TRBJ1-5, with D unclear. V shed 1 base and J shed 5 bases, with 12 bases lying between them. CDR1 and CDR2 (germline): GTSNPN, SVGIG (reference sequence). This CDR3 contains 14 residues. The full variable domain, completed using reference TRBV30 and TRBJ1-5, is SQTIHQWPATLVQPVGSPLSLECTVEGTSNPNLYWYRQAAGRGLQLLFYSVGIGQISSEVPQNLSASRPQDRQFILSSKKLLLSDSGFYLCAWSGALLDQPQHFGDGTRLSIL.

The chain uses TRBV6-1 and TRBJ2-5; 15 nucleotides match TRBD2. The ends lost 4 bases at V and 4 bases at J; junction bases unmatched: 10. CDR3 length equals 18 residues. Germline CDR1 reads MNHNS; CDR2 reads SASEGT. The CDR3 sequence: CASSGLRTSGGAGETQYF. The DNA for the CDR3 is TGTGCCAGCAGTGGACTTCGGACTAGCGGGGGGGCCGGAGAGACCCAGTACTTC.

This rearrangement joins TRBV7-2 to TRBJ1-2; D is unclear. Germline CDR1 is SGHTA and CDR2 is FQGNSA. Trimming took off 6 bases at V and 3 bases at J, with 14 bases between the two ends. The CDR3 is 14 amino acids. This chain's CDR3 is CASSPSVRDYGYTF. In DNA form, the CDR3 reads TGTGCCAGCAGTCCGTCTGTAAGGGACTATGGCTACACCTTC.

This chain links TRBV3-1 (or the pseudogene TRBV3-2) with TRBJ1-5; D is undetermined. Germline CDR1 LGHDT, CDR2 YNNKEL (reference sequence). The V and J ends lost 0 bases and 7 bases respectively, with 13 bases between them. The CDR3 runs to 15 residues. Written as DNA, the CDR3 is TGTGCCAGCAGCCAAGACGCTACGGGAGGGCAGCCCCAGCATTTT. It translates to CASSQDATGGQPQHF.

The gene calls are TRBV11-2 and TRBJ2-6, with D hard to call. The CDR3 runs to 16 residues. Germline V gene data show CDR1 as SGHAT and CDR2 as FQNNGV. Between the trimmed V and J ends, which lost 4 bases and 0 bases, there was a span of 10 bases. DNA for the CDR3: TGTGCCAGCAGCTCAGGACGAGCCTCTGGGGCCAACGTCCTGACTTTC. Amino acid sequence: CASSSGRASGANVLTF.

CDR3 DNA: TGCGCCAGCAGCTTGGCCCGGGCAAACTATGGCTACACCTTC. It yields the protein CASSLARANYGYTF. V and J are TRBV5-1 and TRBJ1-2; D unresolved. The germline V and J ends were trimmed by 0 bases and 2 bases, with 8 bases remaining between them. Per the germline V gene, CDR1 is SGHRS and CDR2 is YFSETQ. The CDR3 extends over 14 amino acids.

This clone was observed once. The chain joins TRBV10-2 to TRBJ1-5; 7 bases are a match to TRBD1. V dropped 5 bases and J dropped 10; count of bases not matched to a gene: 11. This CDR3 comprises 14 residues. Germline V gene data show CDR1 as WSHSY and CDR2 as SAAADI. The CDR3 spells CASSLGGPVEPQHF. CDR3 DNA: TGCGCCAGCAGTCTAGGGGGCCCCGTGGAACCCCAGCATTTT.

The chain is built from TRBV5-1 and TRBJ1-5; no firm D call. V was trimmed by 4 bases and J by 1 base, leaving 12 bases between them. Germline V gene lookup returns CDR1 SGHRS and CDR2 YFSETQ. The CDR3 loop spans 15 amino acids. The CDR3, as DNA: TGCGCCAGCAGCCCATTCAGTGGGAGCAATCAGCCCCAGCATTTT. It encodes CASSPFSGSNQPQHF.

The chain recombines TRBV14 with TRBJ2-3, with D possibly being TRBD2 (7 bases). This CDR3 has 15 amino acids. The V gene's germline CDR1 is SGHDN and CDR2 FVKESK. V gave up 2 bases and J gave up 4 bases, with 13 bases separating them. DNA of the CDR3: TGTGCCAGCAGCCAACCCCGAGGGGGGGCAGATACGCAGTATTTT. Protein sequence: CASSQPRGGADTQYF.

The table lists this clone with a few counts. The J gene is TRBJ1-1, the V gene TRBV5-4; D might be TRBD1 (5 bases). Between the trimmed V and J ends, which lost 5 bases and 4 bases, there was a span of 9 bases. The CDR3 is made up of 12 amino acids. In germline, CDR1 is SGHNT, CDR2 YYREEE (reference sequence). CDR3 protein: CASSPGGTEAFF. The CDR3 DNA sequence: TGTGCCAGCAGTCCGGGGGGCACTGAAGCTTTCTTT.

The chain links TRBV4-2 to TRBJ1-4; the D gene is possibly TRBD1 (5 bases). The CDR3 consists of 16 residues. CDR1 is LGHNA and CDR2 is YNFKEQ in the germline V gene. The ends were cut back, 1 base at V and 8 bases at J, with 17 bases in the middle. The CDR3 spells CASSQAQGTGEEKLFF. CDR3 DNA: TGTGCCAGCAGCCAAGCTCAAGGGACGGGGGAGGAAAAACTGTTTTTT.

V and J are TRBV4-1 and TRBJ1-3, with TRBD1 matching over 7 bases. The germline V gene encodes CDR1 MGHRA and CDR2 YSYEKL. The CDR3 is made up of 16 amino acids. The V segment lost 0 bases and the J segment 4 bases; nucleotides outside the gene matches: 6. The CDR3 protein is CASSQERRGQGNTIYF. CDR3 nucleotide sequence: TGCGCCAGCAGCCAAGAAAGGAGGGGGCAAGGAAACACCATATATTTT.